This T cell receptor (beta chain) was identified during a study of T cells in Graves' hyperthyroidism and ophthalmopathy. Overall study findings and caveats: Before onset, by a median of about six months, the model predicted ophthalmopathy.

The CDR3 totals 16 residues. Germline V gene data show CDR1 as LGHNA and CDR2 as YSLEER. V dropped 3 bases and J dropped 1; count of bases not matched to a gene: 9. TCR beta CDR3 sequences were amplified from RNA transcripts. In the first-round RT-PCR of the TCR CDR3, the HTBI primer set was used. TCRdb used MiXCR to reprocess the multiplex PCR reads, holding one entry per CDR3 protein. This table has 550,000 to 800,000 distinct CDR3 sequences, 15% to 20% appearing once. Notes on this clonotype: Its antigen is currently unknown.

Graves' hyperthyroidism was deemed stable absent ophthalmopathy progression within 18 months. Used for diagnoses were clinical symptoms, serum thyroxine and TRAb, thyroid ultrasound and orbital computed tomography. The chain joins TRBV4-3 to TRBJ2-7; 7 bases are shared with TRBD2. Material for sequencing was blood. This sequence originates from a man in his forties or fifties with Graves' hyperthyroidism. The CDR3 loop reads CASSQLTGGRSYEQYF. The CDR3 DNA follows: TGCGCCAGCAGCCAGTTGACGGGAGGAAGGTCCTACGAGCAGTACTTC.